This is a list of T cell receptor beta chains from one sample in a study of CD8 T cells in Susac syndrome. TCRdb fed the immunoSEQ multiplex PCR reads into MiXCR, producing one record per CDR3 protein. The sample lists some 300,000 distinct CDR3 sequences, about nine tenths occurring once. The sample consisted of CD8+ T cells from PBMCs. These receptors originate from a human donor with multiple sclerosis. CDR3s include the opening cysteine and the closing phenylalanine or tryptophan. D genes are given only for firm matches. The listing skips clone size in some rows; elsewhere it reads once, few, many or a size class.

abundance	d_gene	v_gene	j_gene	CDR3nt	CDR3aa
.	TRBD1	TRBV20-1	TRBJ2-7	TGCAGTGCTAGAGTGGGGACAGGGGACCACGAGCAGTACTTC	CSARVGTGDHEQYF
.	.	TRBV27	TRBJ2-5	TGTGCCAGCAGTTTTCGAGGAGTTGAGACCCAGTACTTC	CASSFRGVETQYF
.	.	TRBV30	TRBJ1-1	TGTGCCTGGAGAATAAGCACTGAAGCTTTCTTT	CAWRISTEAFF
.	.	TRBV20-1	TRBJ2-7	TGCAGTGCTAGTGGACAAACCTCATCTTACGAGCAGTACTTC	CSASGQTSSYEQYF
.	TRBD2	TRBV2	TRBJ2-3	TGTGCCAGCAGAGAGGCGACTAGCGGGGTGGATACGCAGTATTTT	CASREATSGVDTQYF
.	.	TRBV7-8	TRBJ1-3	TGTGCCAGCAGCTTAGATTCGGGGGCGGCTGGAAACACCATATATTTT	CASSLDSGAAGNTIYF
.	.	TRBV19	TRBJ1-5	TGTGCCAGTAGTATTACAGTAAGCAATCAGCCCCAGCATTTT	CASSITVSNQPQHF
.	TRBD1	TRBV12-3/TRBV12-4	TRBJ2-1	TGTGCCAGCAGCCCAAGGACAGGGGTCTGGGATGAGCAGTTCTTC	CASSPRTGVWDEQFF
.	TRBD1	TRBV30	TRBJ2-7	TGTGCCCTTGACAGGGCCTATTCCTACGAGCAGTACTTC	CALDRAYSYEQYF
.	.	TRBV2	TRBJ1-6	TGTGCCATGCACAGTAGTAATAATTCACCCCTCCACTTT	CAMHSSNNSPLHF
few	TRBD1	TRBV6-6	TRBJ2-7	TGTGCCAGCAGTTACTCAGGGGGCGGCTACGAGCAGTACTTC	CASSYSGGGYEQYF
.	TRBD2	TRBV6-5	TRBJ2-1	TGTGCCAGCGGCCCTAGCGGGGGAATCCATGAGCAGTTCTTC	CASGPSGGIHEQFF
.	.	TRBV20-1	TRBJ2-2	TGCAGTGGCTCCCTGTCCGGGGAGCTGTTTTTT	CSGSLSGELFF
.	.	TRBV10-3	TRBJ1-1	TGTGCCATCAGTCAGGGTTTAGGGTTGAACACTGAAGCTTTCTTT	CAISQGLGLNTEAFF
.	TRBD1	TRBV9	TRBJ2-7	TGTGCCAGCAGCGTAGGACAGGGCCAGGACGAGCAGTACTTC	CASSVGQGQDEQYF
.	.	TRBV5-6	TRBJ1-5	TGTGCCAGCAGCTGGGGGACTTTAGCCAATCAGCCCCAGCATTTT	CASSWGTLANQPQHF
.	.	TRBV4-3	TRBJ2-1	TGCGCCAGCAGCCAGGCCCCGGGACCCAAGGAGCAGTTCTTC	CASSQAPGPKEQFF
.	TRBD2	TRBV24-1	TRBJ2-1	TGTGCCACCAGTGACCCCCGACTAGCGGGAGAGCAGTTCTTC	CATSDPRLAGEQFF
.	TRBD1	TRBV5-4	TRBJ2-2	TGTGCCAGCAGCTTGGCCGGGACAGGGGCAATTAGGGAGCTGTTTTTT	CASSLAGTGAIRELFF
once	.	TRBV6-2/TRBV6-3	TRBJ1-1	TGTGCCAGCACCCCAACCGGCCCAAGGGAAGCTTTCTTT	CASTPTGPREAFF
.	TRBD1	TRBV30	TRBJ1-2	TGTGCCTGGACCGGGACAGGGGGCTTTGGCTACACCTTC	CAWTGTGGFGYTF
.	.	TRBV6-4	TRBJ2-3	TGTGCCAGCAGTGACGAACAGGCAAGCACAGATACGCAGTATTTT	CASSDEQASTDTQYF
.	.	TRBV6-6	TRBJ2-1	TGTGCCAGCAGTTACTCGAACGTATACAATGAGCAGTTCTTC	CASSYSNVYNEQFF